The sequence of this T cell receptor (beta chain) was determined in a study of shared clonotypes between healthy human individuals. Findings and limits, study-wide: Relative to memory subsets, naive subsets generally showed larger estimated richness. Clonotype sharing levels among donors were expected to vary with sequencing depth.

Into CD45RA+ naive and CD45RA-negative memory subsets, the CD4+ cells were split. In the original processing: Junction-only sequences without quality scores were provided by ImmunoSEQ, so filtering was different. Assay: immunoSEQ multiplex PCR; the TCRdb copy retains only in-frame clones and omits some. V and J calls and clone size are copied from that table; D and trimming were computed from the DNA. In the table there are 2 million to 2.5 million clones, around 92% of which are singletons. Comments on this clone: Its antigen remains unknown.

In germline, CDR1 is SGHRS, CDR2 YFSETQ. The CDR3 is 16 amino acids. V shed 3 bases and J shed 4 bases, with 19 bases lying between them. The origin of this receptor is a man aged 18 to 30 in good health. Some clones in this sample may be carry-over from other donors' samples. The rearrangement uses TRBV5-1 and TRBJ2-5; weak D call: TRBD1 (6 bases). Material for sequencing was naive CD4+ T cells from PBMCs. Subset: CD45RA+ positively selected. CDR3 sequence (DNA): TGCGCCAGCAGCTCGACCGGAACCGGGACATCAGAGACCCAGTACTTC. It is translated as CASSSTGTGTSETQYF.